The 11 T cell receptor beta chains below were found in one sample sequenced in a study of T cell repertoires and leukemia-associated antigens. These TCRs are of unknown antigen specificity. TCRdb itself ran the 5' RACE reads through MiXCR, one entry per CDR3 protein. The repertoire holds roughly 12,000 distinct CDR3 sequences, with roughly two fifths as singletons. The sequencing input was CD3+ T cells sorted from blood and cultured. These receptors were collected from a female donor in good health.

This clonotype was detected once. A much larger clonotype is one base distant, so this may be a read error. CDR3 bases: TGTGCCAACGACCAGAGGAGCGGGAGAGATTCCGGGGAGCTGTTTTTT. Translating it yields CANDQRSGRDSGELFF. V and J are TRBV11-3 and TRBJ2-2, with 8 bases lining up with TRBD2. The CDR3 runs 16 residues. Looked up from germline, CDR1 is SGHNT and CDR2 is YENEEA. V shed 10 bases, J shed 6 bases, and the junction held 16 bases outside the gene matches.

The table lists this clonotype with many counts. This sequence joins TRBV10-3 and TRBJ2-3; D is unresolved. Trimming removed 10 bases at V and 3 bases at J, with 11 bases between. Germline loops: CDR1 ENHRY, CDR2 SYGVKD. The CDR3 is 12 residues long. The CDR3 spells CATARSTDTQYF. CDR3 bases: TGTGCCACCGCGAGGAGTACAGATACGCAGTATTTT.

By sample fraction, this clonotype is medium-sized. The chain carries TRBV12-3 or TRBV12-4 and TRBJ2-6, with D possibly matching TRBD1 (5 bases). The CDR3 totals 14 residues. V was pared by 11 bases and J by 2 bases, with 13 bases between. The CDR3: CAGSEGAGANVLTF. CDR3 nucleotides: TGTGCCGGATCAGAAGGGGCTGGGGCCAACGTCCTGACTTTC.

This clonotype was counted a few times. The genes are TRBV20-1 and TRBJ2-1; 12 bases match TRBD2. Per the germline V gene, CDR1 is DFQATT and CDR2 is SNEGSKA (reference sequence). This CDR3 spans 15 amino acids. V lost 5 bases, J lost 7 bases, and 9 bases stayed unmatched. The CDR3 coding sequence is TGCAGTGCTTACTCGACTAGCGGGGGCGAAAATGAGCAGTTCTTC. It codes for CSAYSTSGGENEQFF.

A few counts support this clonotype. This chain uses TRBV6-2 or TRBV6-3 with TRBJ2-5; 11 nucleotides match TRBD2. Germline V gives CDR1 MNHEY, CDR2 SVGEGT. V was clipped by 6 bases and J by 0 bases; unmatched bases: 3. This CDR3 spans 15 amino acids. The CDR3 DNA reads as TGTGCCAGCAGGGGGGGACTAGCGGACCAAGAGACCCAGTACTTC. It encodes CASRGGLADQETQYF.

The rearrangement uses TRBV7-2 and TRBJ1-1; possible D gene TRBD1, 5 bases. This CDR3 has 17 residues. Per germline, CDR1 SGHTA and CDR2 FQGNSA. Trimming pared 4 bases from V and 1 base from J, leaving 19 bases between. The CDR3 sequence: CASSSLPGPGPNTEAFF. The CDR3 DNA reads as TGTGCCAGCAGCTCCCTCCCGGGACCGGGGCCGAACACTGAAGCTTTCTTT.

In this sample, this clonotype turned up a few times. This chain connects TRBV20-1 to TRBJ2-3; the match to TRBD2 covers 11 bases. Trimming removed 5 bases from V and 3 bases from J; junction bases left unmatched: 4. Germline loops: CDR1 DFQATT, CDR2 SNEGSKA (reference sequence). CDR3 size: 14 residues. The DNA of the CDR3 is TGCAGTGCTGGAAGGACTAGCGGGACAGATACGCAGTATTTT. Translating gives CSAGRTSGTDTQYF.

By sample fraction, this clonotype is medium-sized. J is TRBJ2-3 and V is TRBV5-1; weak D call: TRBD2 (6 bases). Trimming stripped 4 bases from V and 2 bases from J, with 11 bases between. The germline V gene encodes CDR1 SGHRS and CDR2 YFSETQ. The CDR3 is 14 residues long. The CDR3 DNA sequence: TGCGCCAGCAGCCTCGGGGGAGACACAGATACGCAGTATTTT. Protein: CASSLGGDTDTQYF.

About this clonotype itself: At one end the junction does not follow the germline gene, possibly because of a read error. The J gene is TRBJ2-1, the V gene TRBV9; 15 bases agree with TRBD2. Germline CDR1 reads SGDLS; CDR2 reads YYNGEE. The CDR3 extends over 16 amino acids. The CDR3 sequence: CASSHGLAGGPHEQFF. The CDR3 nucleotides are TGCGCCAGCAGCCATGGACTAGCGGGAGGGCCGCATGAGCAGTTCTTC.

The gene calls are TRBV20-1 and TRBJ2-7; 7 positions match TRBD2. This CDR3 spans 12 amino acids. CDR1 is DFQATT and CDR2 is SNEGSKA in the germline V gene (reference sequence). Trimming removed 5 bases from V and 6 bases from J; junction bases left unmatched: 7. CDR3: CSAALLAAEQYF. For the CDR3, the DNA is TGCAGTGCTGCCCTGCTAGCGGCCGAGCAGTACTTC.

The J gene is TRBJ1-5, the V gene TRBV28, with D possibly matching TRBD1 (6 bases). The ends were cut back, 3 bases at V and 5 bases at J, with 14 bases in the middle. The germline V gene has CDR1 MDHEN and CDR2 SYDVKM. CDR3 length: 15 amino acids. CDR3 in amino acids: CASSFAGAIDQPQHF. CDR3 in DNA: TGTGCCAGCAGTTTCGCAGGGGCTATCGATCAGCCCCAGCATTTT.